This entry lists 3 T cell receptor beta chains sequenced from one sample in a study of naive and memory T cell subsets. Which antigens these TCRs recognize remains unknown. Findings and caveats of the study: Possibly reflecting memory cells re-expressing CD45RA, a few larger clonotypes occurred in naive repertoires, especially CD8.

The beta constant-region primer was an equimolar mix of two oligonucleotides covering TRBC1 and TRBC2. Ligated cDNA was amplified by four rounds of PCR with nested alpha and beta constant-region primers and SP2. TCRdb re-called the UMI-ligation and nested PCR reads with MiXCR, one entry per CDR3 protein. The sample yields roughly 99,000 distinct CDR3 sequences, around 10% seen once. The specimen sequenced was naive CD4+ T cells from blood. Receptors were obtained from a human donor in good health.

The table lists this clonotype with a few counts. This chain connects TRBV5-1 to TRBJ2-1; TRBD2 matches 13 bases. Per germline, CDR1 SGHRS and CDR2 YFSETQ. The CDR3 extends over 17 amino acids. J gave up 7 bases and V 4 bases, and 11 bases lay outside the gene matches. The CDR3 spells CASSLPGLAGVGNEQFF. CDR3 DNA sequence: TGCGCCAGCAGCCTCCCAGGACTAGCGGGAGTTGGAAATGAGCAGTTCTTC.

This clonotype was recorded at least ten times. The chain couples TRBV20-1 to TRBJ2-4; the D gene is possibly TRBD1 (5 bases). The CDR3 sequence is 13 residues long. Trimming pared 4 bases from V and 7 bases from J, leaving 14 bases between. The germline V gene has CDR1 DFQATT and CDR2 SNEGSKA (reference sequence). CDR3 sequence: CSAKSAGLNIQYF. In DNA form, the CDR3 reads TGCAGTGCTAAATCGGCAGGGTTGAACATTCAGTACTTC.

The rearrangement links TRBV7-9 to TRBJ1-5; D gene uncertain. Germline assignment: CDR1 SEHNR and CDR2 FQNEAQ (reference sequence). V dropped 1 base and J dropped 5 bases, with 3 bases sitting between them. The CDR3 consists of 12 residues. The CDR3 loop is CASSLVDQPQHF. Here the CDR3 DNA reads TGTGCCAGCAGCTTAGTGGATCAGCCCCAGCATTTT.